Each of the 17 T cell receptor beta chains below was sequenced from the same sample in a study of blood T cell repertoires in COVID-19. Libraries were prepared by immunoSEQ multiplex PCR; TCRdb keeps only in-frame clonotypes and omits some of them. Of approximately 270,000 clones listed, around 88% were seen once; the top ten hold over 1.2%. The sample was peripheral blood. Receptors were obtained from a man aged 80 or over with acute or convalescent COVID-19.

The rearrangement links TRBV7-2 to TRBJ2-5; D is ambiguous. In germline, CDR1 is SGHTA, CDR2 FQGNSA. V lost 4 bases, J lost 5 bases, and 11 bases lay in between. The CDR3 has 13 residues. The CDR3 here is CASSYYLGETQYF. CDR3 DNA: TGTGCCAGCAGCTACTACCTCGGGGAGACCCAGTACTTC.

This chain links TRBV3-1 (or the pseudogene TRBV3-2) with TRBJ2-2; D gene ambiguous. Germline V gene lookup returns CDR1 LGHDT and CDR2 YNNKEL (reference sequence). The CDR3 length is 13 residues. V was shortened by 7 bases and J by 8 bases, with 14 bases between the two germline ends. CDR3 residues: CASMLSPFGELFF. Here the CDR3 DNA reads TGTGCCAGCATGTTGTCCCCGTTTGGGGAGCTGTTTTTT.

V gene TRBV5-6 combines with J gene TRBJ1-1; no clear D gene. From germline, CDR1 is SGHDT and CDR2 YYEEEE. V was cut by 2 bases and J by 5 bases, with 16 bases left in between. The CDR3 length is 15 residues. The CDR3 protein is CASSFRRNGGTEAFF. The CDR3 DNA reads TGTGCCAGCAGCTTTAGGAGAAACGGAGGGACTGAAGCTTTCTTT.

The chain couples TRBV19 to TRBJ1-5; no clear D gene. CDR1 is LNHDA, CDR2 SQIVND, per germline (reference sequence). The CDR3 runs to 18 residues. The V gene lost 5 bases and the J gene lost 0 bases, with 20 bases spanning the gap. The CDR3 nucleotides are TGTGCCAGTAGTGATTTCGGAGGCAGAACTTATAGCAATCAGCCCCAGCATTTT. It translates to CASSDFGGRTYSNQPQHF.

The chain joins TRBV4-1 to TRBJ1-2, with TRBD1 matching over 7 bases. The CDR3 covers 16 residues. After removal of 4 bases from V and 3 bases from J, the junction contained 11 bases not matched to a gene. In germline, CDR1 is MGHRA, CDR2 YSYEKL. CDR3 residues: CASSRVGTAGDYGYTF. In DNA form, the CDR3 reads TGCGCCAGCAGCCGGGTAGGGACAGCCGGGGACTATGGCTACACCTTC.

Notes on this clone: Different DNA sequences within this sample yield the same CDR3. The chain links TRBV11-2 to TRBJ1-3; 7 nucleotides match TRBD1. This CDR3 spans 14 amino acids. J gave up 0 bases and V 8 bases, and 4 bases lay outside the gene matches. Per germline, CDR1 SGHAT and CDR2 FQNNGV. CDR3 in DNA: TGTGCCAGCTCCCCAGGGGGCTCTGGAAACACCATATATTTT. It encodes CASSPGGSGNTIYF.

As for this clone: One junction end disagrees with the germline gene, perhaps due to a read error. The rearrangement uses TRBV28 and TRBJ1-6; 7 positions agree with TRBD1. The CDR3 contains 14 residues. Germline lookup yields CDR1 MDHEN and CDR2 SYDVKM. The CDR3 spells CATSWGQNNSPLHF. The CDR3 DNA sequence: TGTGCCACCAGTTGGGGACAGAATAATTCACCCCTCCACTTT.

J is TRBJ2-5 and V is TRBV7-9; D is undetermined. V dropped 1 base and J dropped 1 base, with 10 bases sitting between them. The CDR3 totals 15 residues. Germline V lookup: CDR1 SEHNR, CDR2 FQNEAQ (reference sequence). As DNA, the CDR3 is TGTGCCAGCAGCTTAGAATCTCTTATCCAAGAGACCCAGTACTTC. Its translation: CASSLESLIQETQYF.

This chain links TRBV19 with TRBJ1-1, with D perhaps TRBD1 (5 bases). Germline V gene sequence: CDR1 LNHDA, CDR2 SQIVND (reference sequence). This CDR3 is 14 amino acids long. V lost 5 bases and J 2 bases, leaving 12 bases between the germline ends. The CDR3 DNA sequence: TGTGCCAGTAGTGCCTGGGGACTAAACACTGAAGCTTTCTTT. This gives the protein CASSAWGLNTEAFF.

The J gene is TRBJ1-1, the V gene TRBV27; D is perhaps TRBD1 (6 bases). Deletions cut 8 bases from V and 0 bases from J, with 19 bases between. CDR3 length: 16 residues. Germline assignment: CDR1 MNHEY and CDR2 SMNVEV (reference sequence). The CDR3 DNA reads as TGTGCCAGCTGGAAACCTTCTGGACAGATGAACACTGAAGCTTTCTTT. It yields the protein CASWKPSGQMNTEAFF.

The chain couples TRBV11-3 to TRBJ2-5; the D gene is possibly TRBD2 (7 bases). The V gene lost 1 base and the J gene lost 5 bases, with 11 bases spanning the gap. The CDR3 covers 14 residues. Germline CDR1 and CDR2: SGHNT and YENEEA. The CDR3 spells CASSLGRGGETQYF. The CDR3 DNA sequence: TGTGCCAGCAGCTTAGGGAGGGGGGGTGAGACCCAGTACTTC.

This chain uses TRBV5-1 with TRBJ2-2; TRBD2 matches at 7 bases. V lost 0 bases and J lost 4; bases outside the gene matches: 3. The length of the CDR3 is 15 residues. Germline CDR1 reads SGHRS; CDR2 reads YFSETQ. The CDR3 coding sequence is TGCGCCAGCAGCTTGGGCGGGGGACTCACCGGGGAGCTGTTTTTT. Protein product: CASSLGGGLTGELFF.

This chain connects TRBV7-9 to TRBJ1-5; D gene uncertain. CDR1 is SEHNR and CDR2 is FQNEAQ in the germline V gene (reference sequence). V lost 3 bases and J 5 bases, leaving 8 bases between the germline ends. This CDR3 is built from 13 residues. CDR3 DNA sequence: TGTGCCAGCAGCTTCACCTCAGATCAGCCCCAGCATTTT. This sequence encodes CASSFTSDQPQHF.

V gene TRBV6-5 combines with J gene TRBJ1-4; the D gene is possibly TRBD1 (6 bases). This CDR3 has 16 amino acids. Trimming took off 2 bases at V and 4 bases at J, with 14 bases between the two ends. Per the germline V gene, CDR1 is MNHEY and CDR2 is SVGAGI. DNA of the CDR3: TGTGCCAGCAGTTACGCCACAGGGACAAGTAATGAAAAACTGTTTTTT. Its protein is CASSYATGTSNEKLFF.

In this sample, this clone turned up once. The chain is built from TRBV19 and TRBJ1-5; D is undetermined. This CDR3 is built from 14 residues. V lost 2 bases and J lost 4, with 9 bases in between. The germline V gene encodes CDR1 LNHDA and CDR2 SQIVND (reference sequence). The CDR3 loop reads CASSILGRNQPQHF. The CDR3 coding sequence is TGTGCCAGTAGTATATTAGGGAGAAATCAGCCCCAGCATTTT.

The chain combines TRBV7-9 with TRBJ2-7, with 13 bases aligning to TRBD2. Looked up from germline, CDR1 is SEHNR and CDR2 is FQNEAQ (reference sequence). The ends lost 4 bases at V and 3 bases at J; junction bases unmatched: 12. The CDR3 spans 18 residues. Here the CDR3 reads CASSSTSRLAGGNYEQYF. Here the CDR3 DNA reads TGTGCCAGCAGCTCGACTTCCCGACTAGCGGGAGGAAACTACGAGCAGTACTTC.

V usage is TRBV7-3 and J usage is TRBJ1-1, with no clear D. Germline V gene sequence: CDR1 SGHTA, CDR2 FQGTGA. The CDR3 consists of 11 residues. Trimming removed 7 bases from V and 1 base from J, with 4 bases in between. Here the CDR3 reads CASNKNTEAFF. The CDR3 DNA follows: TGTGCCAGCAACAAGAACACTGAAGCTTTCTTT.